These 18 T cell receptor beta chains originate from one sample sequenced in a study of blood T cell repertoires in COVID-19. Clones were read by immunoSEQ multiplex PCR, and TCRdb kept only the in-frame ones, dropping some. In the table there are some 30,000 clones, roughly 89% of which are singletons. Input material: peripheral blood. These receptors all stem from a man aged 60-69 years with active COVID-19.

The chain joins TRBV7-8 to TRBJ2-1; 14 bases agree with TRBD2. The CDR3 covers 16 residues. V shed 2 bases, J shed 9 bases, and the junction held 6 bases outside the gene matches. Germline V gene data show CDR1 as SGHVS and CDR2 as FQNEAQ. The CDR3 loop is CASSLRTSGGWSEQFF. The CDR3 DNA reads TGTGCCAGCAGCTTAAGGACTAGCGGGGGGTGGAGTGAGCAGTTCTTC.

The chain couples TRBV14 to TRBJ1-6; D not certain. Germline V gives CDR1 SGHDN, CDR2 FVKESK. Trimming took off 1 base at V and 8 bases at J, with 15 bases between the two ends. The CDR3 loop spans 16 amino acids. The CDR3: CASSQGSGIGHSPLHF. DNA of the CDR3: TGTGCCAGCAGCCAAGGTTCGGGTATAGGCCATTCACCCCTCCACTTT.

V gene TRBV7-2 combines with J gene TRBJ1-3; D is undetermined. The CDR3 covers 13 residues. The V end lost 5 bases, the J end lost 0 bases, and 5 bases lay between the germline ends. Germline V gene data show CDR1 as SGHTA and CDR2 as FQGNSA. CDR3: CASSLPSGNTIYF. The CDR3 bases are TGTGCCAGCAGCCTTCCCTCTGGAAACACCATATATTTT.

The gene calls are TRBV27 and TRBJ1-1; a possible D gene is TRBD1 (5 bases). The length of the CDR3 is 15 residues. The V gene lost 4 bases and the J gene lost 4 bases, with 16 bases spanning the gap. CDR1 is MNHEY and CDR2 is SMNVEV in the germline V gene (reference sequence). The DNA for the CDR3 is TGTGCCAGCAGTTCCCCCTCCGTGGGGCCCACTGAAGCTTTCTTT. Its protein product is CASSSPSVGPTEAFF.

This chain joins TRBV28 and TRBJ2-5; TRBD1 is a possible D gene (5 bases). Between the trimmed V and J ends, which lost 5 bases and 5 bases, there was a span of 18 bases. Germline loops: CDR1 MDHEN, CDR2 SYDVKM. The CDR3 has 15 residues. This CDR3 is CASSEVKGVLETQYF. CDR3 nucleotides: TGTGCCAGCAGTGAAGTGAAAGGGGTTCTGGAGACCCAGTACTTC.

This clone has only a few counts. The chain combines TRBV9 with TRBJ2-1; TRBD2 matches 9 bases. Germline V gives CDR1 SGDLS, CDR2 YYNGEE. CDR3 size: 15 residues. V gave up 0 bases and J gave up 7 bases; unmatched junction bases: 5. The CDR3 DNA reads TGTGCCAGCAGCGTAGCGGCGGGGGGGCGGAATGAGCAGTTCTTC. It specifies CASSVAAGGRNEQFF.

The CDR3 DNA reads as TGTGCCAGCAGTGGCTCCCAGGGGGCGCGGCAGCCCCAGCATTTT. This encodes CASSGSQGARQPQHF. This chain connects TRBV28 to TRBJ1-5; 8 bases map to TRBD1. The CDR3 has 15 amino acids. Germline V CDR1 and CDR2: MDHEN, SYDVKM. After removal of 5 bases from V and 7 bases from J, the junction contained 10 bases not matched to a gene.

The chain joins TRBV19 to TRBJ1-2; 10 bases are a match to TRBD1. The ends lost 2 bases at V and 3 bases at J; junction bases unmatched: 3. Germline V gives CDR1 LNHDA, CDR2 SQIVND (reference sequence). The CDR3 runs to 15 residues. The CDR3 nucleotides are TGTGCCAGTAGTATACAGACAGGGGGCCACTATGGCTACACCTTC. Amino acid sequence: CASSIQTGGHYGYTF.

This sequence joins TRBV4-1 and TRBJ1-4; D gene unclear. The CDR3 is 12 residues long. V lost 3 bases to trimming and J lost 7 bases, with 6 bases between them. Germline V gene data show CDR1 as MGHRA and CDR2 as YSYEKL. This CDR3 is CASSQGGEKLFF. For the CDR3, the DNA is TGCGCCAGCAGCCAGGGAGGTGAAAAACTGTTTTTT.

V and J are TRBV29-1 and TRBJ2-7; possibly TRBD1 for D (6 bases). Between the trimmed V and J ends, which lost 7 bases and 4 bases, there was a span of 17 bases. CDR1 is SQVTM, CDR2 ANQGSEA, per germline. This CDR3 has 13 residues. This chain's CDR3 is CSAQRGILYEQYF. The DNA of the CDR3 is TGCAGCGCCCAAAGGGGGATCTTATACGAGCAGTACTTC.

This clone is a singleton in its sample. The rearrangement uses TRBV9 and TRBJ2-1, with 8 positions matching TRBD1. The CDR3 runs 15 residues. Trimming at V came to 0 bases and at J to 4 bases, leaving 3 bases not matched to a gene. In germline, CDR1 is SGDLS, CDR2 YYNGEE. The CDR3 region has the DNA TGTGCCAGCAGCGTAGCTACAGGGGGGTACAATGAGCAGTTCTTC. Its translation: CASSVATGGYNEQFF.

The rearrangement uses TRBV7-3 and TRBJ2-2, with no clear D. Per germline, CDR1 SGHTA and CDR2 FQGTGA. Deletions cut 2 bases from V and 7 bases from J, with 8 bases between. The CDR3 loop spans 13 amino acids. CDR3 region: CASSLSGYGELFF. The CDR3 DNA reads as TGTGCCAGCAGCTTATCCGGGTACGGGGAGCTGTTTTTT.

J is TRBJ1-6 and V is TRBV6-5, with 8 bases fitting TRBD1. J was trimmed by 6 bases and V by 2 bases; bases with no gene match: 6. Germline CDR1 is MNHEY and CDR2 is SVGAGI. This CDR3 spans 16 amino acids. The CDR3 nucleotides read TGTGCCAGCAGTTACCAAGGACAGGGAGGTAATTCACCCCTCCACTTT. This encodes CASSYQGQGGNSPLHF.

CDR3 nucleotides: TGTGCCAGCAGCTCCAGACAGGGCAGCTTGAATGAGCAGTTCTTC. It codes for CASSSRQGSLNEQFF. The V call is TRBV7-9, the J call TRBJ2-1; TRBD1 matches at 7 bases. CDR1 SEHNR and CDR2 FQNEAQ come from the germline V gene (reference sequence). V dropped 4 bases and J dropped 7; count of bases not matched to a gene: 10. This CDR3 contains 15 residues.

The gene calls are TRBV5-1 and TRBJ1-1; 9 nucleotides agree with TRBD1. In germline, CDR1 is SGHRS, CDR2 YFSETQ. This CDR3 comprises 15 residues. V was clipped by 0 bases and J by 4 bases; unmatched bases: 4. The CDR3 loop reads CASSLARDRATEAFF. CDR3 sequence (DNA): TGCGCCAGCAGCTTGGCCCGGGACAGGGCCACTGAAGCTTTCTTT.

The DNA of the CDR3 is TGTGCCATTAGAGACAGTAGGGGTTTGGAACTGTTTTTT. Its translation is CAIRDSRGLELFF. The chain combines TRBV28 with TRBJ1-4; TRBD1 might be the D (5 bases). V dropped 10 bases and J dropped 12 bases, with 21 bases sitting between them. Germline lookup yields CDR1 MDHEN and CDR2 SYDVKM. The CDR3 loop spans 13 amino acids.

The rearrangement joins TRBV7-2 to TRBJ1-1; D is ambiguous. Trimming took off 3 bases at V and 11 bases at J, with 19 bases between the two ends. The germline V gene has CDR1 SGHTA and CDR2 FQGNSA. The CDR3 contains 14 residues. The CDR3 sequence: CASSLAFGAVYAFF. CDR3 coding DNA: TGTGCCAGCAGCTTGGCCTTCGGTGCGGTGTACGCTTTCTTT.

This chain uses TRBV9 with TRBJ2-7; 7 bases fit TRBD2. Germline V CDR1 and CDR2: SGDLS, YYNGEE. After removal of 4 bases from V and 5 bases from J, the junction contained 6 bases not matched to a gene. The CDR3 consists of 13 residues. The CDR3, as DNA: TGTGCCAGCAGCCTAAGCGGGATCCACGAGCAGTACTTC. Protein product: CASSLSGIHEQYF. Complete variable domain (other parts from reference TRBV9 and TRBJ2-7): DSGVTQTPKHLITATGQRVTLRCSPRSGDLSVYWYQQSLDQGLQFLIQYYNGEERAKGNILERFSAQQFPDLHSELNLSSLELGDSALYFCASSLSGIHEQYFGPGTRLTVT.